The T cell receptor beta chain under discussion was sequenced for a study of T-cell reconstitution after alpha-beta-depleted transplantation in children. Per germline, CDR1 MNHEY and CDR2 SMNVEV (reference sequence). This CDR3 spans 14 amino acids. V was pared by 0 bases and J by 4 bases, with 7 bases between. For TCRbeta, the library was prepared with unique molecular identifiers. From the PCR reads, TCRdb called clonotypes with MiXCR, one entry per CDR3 protein. The table lists about 540,000 distinct CDR3 sequences, 18% of them singletons. The rearrangement uses TRBV27 and TRBJ2-1, with D uncertain. Here the sequenced sample was PBMCs from the stem cell graft donor, taken from the stem cell graft. This clonotype originated in a human donor who donated a stem cell graft to a child with acute lymphoblastic leukemia. The CDR3 nucleotides are TGTGCCAGCAGTTTATCAGGGTATTACAATGAGCAGTTCTTC. Translated, it gives CASSLSGYYNEQFF.